Following are 16 T cell receptor beta chains from one sample sequenced in a study of OX40 agonist ivuxolimab in advanced cancers. The repertoire was sequenced with immunoSEQ multiplex PCR; TCRdb's copy has only in-frame clones and lacks some. The table has some 50,000 clones, about 83% seen once. The source material was CD4+ or CD8+ T cells sorted from blood, sampled in a trial of the OX40 agonist ivuxolimab. The receptor source for this set is an adult with an advanced solid tumor such as melanoma, head and neck, liver or kidney cancer.

The chain combines TRBV5-1 with TRBJ1-6, with 7 bases matching TRBD1. V dropped 0 bases and J dropped 0; count of bases not matched to a gene: 0. CDR3 length: 16 residues. CDR1 is SGHRS, CDR2 YFSETQ, per germline. CDR3 region: CASSLGDSSYNSPLHF. The CDR3 nucleotides read TGCGCCAGCAGCTTGGGGGACAGCTCCTATAATTCACCCCTCCACTTT.

This clone turned up a few times. The chain carries TRBV11-2 and TRBJ2-2, with D tentatively TRBD1 (5 bases). The V end was cut by 5 bases, the J end by 5 bases, with 18 bases between. CDR1 is SGHAT, CDR2 FQNNGV, per germline. CDR3 length: 16 residues. The CDR3 here is CASSVTGRPRTGELFF. In DNA form, the CDR3 reads TGTGCCAGCAGCGTTACAGGACGGCCCAGGACCGGGGAGCTGTTTTTT.

This clone was counted a single time. V usage is TRBV30 and J usage is TRBJ2-7, with D hard to call. Trimming removed 2 bases from V and 0 bases from J, with 5 bases in between. The CDR3 length is 12 residues. Per germline, CDR1 GTSNPN and CDR2 SVGIG (reference sequence). The CDR3 sequence is CAWSFSSYEQYF. CDR3 coding DNA: TGTGCCTGGAGTTTTAGCTCCTACGAGCAGTACTTC.

The V gene is TRBV11-2, the J gene TRBJ2-1; 10 bases are shared with TRBD2. The CDR3 covers 15 residues. Germline-derived CDR1 and CDR2 are SGHAT and FQNNGV. J was trimmed by 0 bases and V by 8 bases; bases with no gene match: 4. The CDR3 loop reads CASGASGSSYNEQFF. In nucleotides, the CDR3 is TGTGCCAGCGGGGCTAGCGGGAGCTCCTACAATGAGCAGTTCTTC.

The J gene is TRBJ2-7, the V gene TRBV6-6; 8 bases fit TRBD2. CDR3 length: 15 amino acids. J was trimmed by 6 bases and V by 0 bases; bases with no gene match: 7. Per the germline V gene, CDR1 is MNHNY and CDR2 is SVGAGI (reference sequence). The DNA for the CDR3 is TGTGCCAGCAGTTACTCTGGCGGGAGGTCGGGCGAGCAGTACTTC. Its translation: CASSYSGGRSGEQYF.

J is TRBJ2-3 and V is TRBV5-6; TRBD1 matches at 10 bases. The V gene's germline CDR1 is SGHDT and CDR2 YYEEEE. V was clipped by 3 bases and J by 1 base; unmatched bases: 5. The CDR3 consists of 16 residues. CDR3: CASSYLTGGRTDTQYF. CDR3 nucleotides: TGTGCCAGCAGCTACTTGACAGGGGGCCGCACAGATACGCAGTATTTT.

The rearrangement links TRBV28 to TRBJ1-5; D gene uncertain. Germline V gives CDR1 MDHEN, CDR2 SYDVKM. V was pared by 3 bases and J by 9 bases, with 9 bases between. The CDR3 extends over 12 amino acids. The CDR3 is CASSFRGRPQHF. CDR3 coding DNA: TGTGCCAGCAGTTTCCGTGGTCGGCCCCAGCATTTT.

V is TRBV5-4 and J is TRBJ1-6, with D hard to call. Between the trimmed V and J ends, which lost 0 bases and 6 bases, there was a span of 10 bases. This CDR3 comprises 15 residues. Germline loops: CDR1 SGHNT, CDR2 YYREEE (reference sequence). CDR3 DNA: TGTGCCAGCAGCTTGGGTGGTTTTCCTAATTCACCCCTCCACTTT. Translation: CASSLGGFPNSPLHF.

The gene calls are TRBV29-1 and TRBJ1-2; a weak D match, TRBD1 (6 bases). Per the germline V gene, CDR1 is SQVTM and CDR2 is ANQGSEA. Between the trimmed V and J ends, which lost 3 bases and 1 base, there was a span of 15 bases. The CDR3 spans 15 residues. CDR3 sequence: CSVDMGARGNYGYTF. The CDR3, as DNA: TGCAGCGTTGACATGGGGGCGCGGGGTAACTATGGCTACACCTTC. The full variable domain, in which reference TRBV29-1 and TRBJ1-2 provide the parts outside the CDR3, is SAVISQKPSRDICQRGTSLTIQCQVDSQVTMMFWYRQQPGQSLTLIATANQGSEATYESGFVIDKFPISRPNLTFSTLTVSNMSPEDSSIYLCSVDMGARGNYGYTFGSGTRLTVV.

This clone was counted a few times. This rearrangement joins TRBV7-2 to TRBJ1-5, with 10 bases matching TRBD1. Germline CDR1 reads SGHTA; CDR2 reads FQGNSA. Trimming removed 3 bases from V and 5 bases from J; junction bases left unmatched: 7. CDR3 length: 16 amino acids. CDR3 region: CASSLGDRGRHQPQHF. The CDR3 nucleotides read TGTGCCAGCAGCTTGGGGGACAGGGGAAGGCATCAGCCCCAGCATTTT.

The gene calls are TRBV5-4 and TRBJ1-1; TRBD1 might be the D (6 bases). Trimming left V 4 bases short and J 1 base short, with 17 bases between. CDR3 length equals 16 residues. Germline V lookup: CDR1 SGHNT, CDR2 YYREEE (reference sequence). The CDR3, as DNA: TGTGCCAGCAGCCGCGGGGGCGGGACATCGAACACTGAAGCTTTCTTT. Translated: CASSRGGGTSNTEAFF.

To note about this clone: Within the sample, other DNA sequences also encode this same CDR3. CDR3 in amino acids: CASSYSKNQPQHF. The CDR3 DNA sequence: TGTGCCAGCAGTTACTCTAAGAATCAGCCCCAGCATTTT. The chain combines TRBV6-5 with TRBJ1-5, with D uncertain. Trimming left V 0 bases short and J 4 bases short, with 4 bases between. From germline, CDR1 is MNHEY and CDR2 SVGAGI. The CDR3 covers 13 residues.

The chain is built from TRBV7-2 and TRBJ2-2; D not certain. CDR1 is SGHTA, CDR2 FQGNSA, per germline. The CDR3 consists of 14 residues. Trimming pared 5 bases from V and 7 bases from J, leaving 14 bases between. The CDR3 nucleotides read TGTGCCAGCAGCCTCCTCCTGATCGGCGGGGAGCTGTTTTTT. Its protein is CASSLLLIGGELFF.

V gene TRBV11-2 combines with J gene TRBJ1-1; D gene unclear. The CDR3 has 15 residues. The V end was cut by 5 bases, the J end by 1 base, with 14 bases between. CDR1 and CDR2 (germline): SGHAT, FQNNGV. CDR3 sequence (DNA): TGTGCCAGCAGCCCTACGACAAATCCGAACACTGAAGCTTTCTTT. As protein: CASSPTTNPNTEAFF.

This clone was detected once. The genes are TRBV5-6 and TRBJ1-6, with a possible D match to TRBD1 (6 bases). CDR1 is SGHDT, CDR2 YYEEEE, per germline. Trimming took 7 bases from V and 8 from J, leaving 13 bases between them. The CDR3 runs to 13 residues. The CDR3 coding sequence is TGTGCCAGCGCCCGGGGGCTGTATTCACCCCTCCACTTT. Protein product: CASARGLYSPLHF.

This clone appeared a few times. The chain combines TRBV5-1 with TRBJ2-3, with 15 bases matching TRBD2. The ends lost 4 bases at V and 5 bases at J; junction bases unmatched: 2. This CDR3 spans 15 amino acids. From germline, CDR1 is SGHRS and CDR2 YFSETQ. CDR3 loop: CASSLGLAGGDTQYF. The CDR3 nucleotides read TGCGCCAGCAGCCTGGGACTAGCGGGAGGAGATACGCAGTATTTT.